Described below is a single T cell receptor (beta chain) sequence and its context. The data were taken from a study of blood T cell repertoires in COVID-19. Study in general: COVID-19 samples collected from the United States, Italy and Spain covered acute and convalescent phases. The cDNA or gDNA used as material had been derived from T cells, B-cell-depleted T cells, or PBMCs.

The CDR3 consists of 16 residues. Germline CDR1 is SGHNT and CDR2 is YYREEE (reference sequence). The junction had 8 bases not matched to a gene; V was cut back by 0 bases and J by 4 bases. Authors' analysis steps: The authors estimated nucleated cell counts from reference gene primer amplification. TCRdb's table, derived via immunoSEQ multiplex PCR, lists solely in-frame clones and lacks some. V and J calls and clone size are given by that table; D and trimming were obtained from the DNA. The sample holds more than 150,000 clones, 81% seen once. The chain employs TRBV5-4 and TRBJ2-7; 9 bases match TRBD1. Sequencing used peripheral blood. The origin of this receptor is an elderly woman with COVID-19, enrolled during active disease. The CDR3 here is CASSLGGQGVGYEQYF. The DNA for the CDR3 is TGTGCCAGCAGCTTGGGGGGACAGGGAGTTGGGTACGAGCAGTACTTC.